A selection of T cell receptor beta chains follows, all from one sample in a study of cytomegalovirus exposure and HLA in healthy donors. This table comes from immunoSEQ multiplex PCR, and its TCRdb copy is limited to in-frame clones, with some not included. Here the sample spans 90,000 to 110,000 clones, 69% being singletons. Sample: PBMCs. The receptors were sampled from a man aged 30-40 years in good health and CMV-seronegative. The CDR3 runs from the conserved cysteine through the conserved F or W. D genes are given only for firm matches. Clone size is stated in some rows and not others, as once, few, many or a class when expanded.

V gene	clone size	J gene	D gene	CDR3 DNA	CDR3 protein
TRBV7-2	NA	TRBJ2-1	NA	TGTGCCAGCAGCTCACTAAATGAGCAGTTCTTC	CASSSLNEQFF
TRBV15	NA	TRBJ1-4	NA	TGTGCCACCAGCAGAGATTGGTTGCTCGGGGAGGAAAAACTGTTTTTT	CATSRDWLLGEEKLFF
TRBV19	NA	TRBJ1-1	TRBD1	TGTGCCAGCTTAACAGGGGCAGGGGGCACTGAAGCTTTCTTT	CASLTGAGGTEAFF
TRBV15	NA	TRBJ1-5	TRBD1	TGTGCCACCAGCAGAGGCCGGGGACAGCGAAATCAGCCCCAGCATTTT	CATSRGRGQRNQPQHF
TRBV29-1	few	TRBJ2-3	TRBD2	TGCAGAGCTACTAGCGGGAGGGTAGCAGATACGCAGTATTTT	CRATSGRVADTQYF
TRBV11-1	NA	TRBJ2-7	NA	TGTGCCAGCAGCTATTCCGCGGGTGACCCCTCCTACGAGCAGTACTTC	CASSYSAGDPSYEQYF
TRBV29-1	few	TRBJ1-4	TRBD1	TGCAGCGGGAGACAGGGCGGTAATGAAAAACTGTTTTTT	CSGRQGGNEKLFF
TRBV7-2	NA	TRBJ2-7	NA	TGTGCCAGCAGCAAGAGAGGTAGCGGCACCTACGAGCAGTACTTC	CASSKRGSGTYEQYF
TRBV30	NA	TRBJ2-1	TRBD2	TGTGCCTGGACAAGCGGGATGGGGAATGAGCAGTTCTTC	CAWTSGMGNEQFF
TRBV28	NA	TRBJ1-3	NA	TGTGCCAGCAGTCCCCTTAGAAACACCATATATTTT	CASSPLRNTIYF
TRBV7-2	few	TRBJ2-3	TRBD1	TGTGCCAGCAGCCCCCAGGGGACAGGGGCCACAGATACGCAGTATTTT	CASSPQGTGATDTQYF
TRBV19	NA	TRBJ1-5	NA	TGTGCCAGTAGTATGGACAGAGGTAGCAATCAGCCCCAGCATTTT	CASSMDRGSNQPQHF
TRBV6-5	NA	TRBJ1-1	NA	TGTGCCAGCAGTCGTCTCCGGGGCACTGAAGCTTTCTTT	CASSRLRGTEAFF
TRBV6-6	NA	TRBJ2-6	NA	TGTGCCAGCAGGATAGAGGGGGCTGGGGCCAACGTCCTGACTTTC	CASRIEGAGANVLTF
TRBV5-1	NA	TRBJ2-7	TRBD1	TGCGCCAGCAGCCCTGGACAGGATACATACCGCTACTCCTACGAGCAGTACTTC	CASSPGQDTYRYSYEQYF
TRBV19	NA	TRBJ2-7	NA	TGTGCCAGTAGTACGCCCCGGGACACCTACGAGCAGTACTTC	CASSTPRDTYEQYF
TRBV5-1	NA	TRBJ2-5	TRBD2	TGCGCCAGCAGCTTTGCGAGCGGGAGGTCGCAAGAGACCCAGTACTTC	CASSFASGRSQETQYF
TRBV5-6	NA	TRBJ2-6	NA	TGTGCCAGCAGCCAAATCCAGAGCTCTGGGGCCAACGGCCTGACTTTC	CASSQIQSSGANGLTF
TRBV7-2	NA	TRBJ2-5	NA	TGTGCCAGCAGCCCTTTATTCCAAGAGACCCAGTACTTC	CASSPLFQETQYF
TRBV29-1	few	TRBJ1-1	NA	TGCAGCGTCCCATCCTTCGGGTCGGACACTGAAGCTTTCTTT	CSVPSFGSDTEAFF
TRBV19	NA	TRBJ2-1	TRBD2	TGTGCCAGTAGCCCGGTTCGCGGGGACTACGATGAGCAGTTCTTC	CASSPVRGDYDEQFF
TRBV13	NA	TRBJ2-1	NA	TGTGCCAGCAGCCCGAGAACAGGGATGGAGCAGTTCTTC	CASSPRTGMEQFF
TRBV11-3	NA	TRBJ2-1	NA	TGTGCCAGCAGCGGAACAGGGTTAGCCTACAATGAGCAGTTCTTC	CASSGTGLAYNEQFF
TRBV6-1	once	TRBJ2-7	TRBD1	TGTACCAGCAGTGAATTAGGGACAGGGGTCTACGAGCAGTACTTC	CTSSELGTGVYEQYF